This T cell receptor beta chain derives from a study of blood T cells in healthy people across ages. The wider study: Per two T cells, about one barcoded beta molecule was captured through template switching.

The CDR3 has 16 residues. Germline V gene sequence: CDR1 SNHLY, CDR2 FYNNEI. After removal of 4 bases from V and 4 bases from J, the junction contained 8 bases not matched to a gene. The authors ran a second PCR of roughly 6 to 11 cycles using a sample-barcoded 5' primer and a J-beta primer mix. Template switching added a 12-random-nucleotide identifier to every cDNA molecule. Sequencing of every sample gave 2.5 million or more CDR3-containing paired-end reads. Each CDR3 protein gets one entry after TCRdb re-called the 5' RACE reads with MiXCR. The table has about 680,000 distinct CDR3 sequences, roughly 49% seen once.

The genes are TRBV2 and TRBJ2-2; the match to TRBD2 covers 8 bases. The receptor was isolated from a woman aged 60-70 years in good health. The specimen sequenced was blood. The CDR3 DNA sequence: TGTGCCAGCAGTGGCCAGGGCGGGAGGAGCACCGGGGAGCTGTTTTTT. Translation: CASSGQGGRSTGELFF.